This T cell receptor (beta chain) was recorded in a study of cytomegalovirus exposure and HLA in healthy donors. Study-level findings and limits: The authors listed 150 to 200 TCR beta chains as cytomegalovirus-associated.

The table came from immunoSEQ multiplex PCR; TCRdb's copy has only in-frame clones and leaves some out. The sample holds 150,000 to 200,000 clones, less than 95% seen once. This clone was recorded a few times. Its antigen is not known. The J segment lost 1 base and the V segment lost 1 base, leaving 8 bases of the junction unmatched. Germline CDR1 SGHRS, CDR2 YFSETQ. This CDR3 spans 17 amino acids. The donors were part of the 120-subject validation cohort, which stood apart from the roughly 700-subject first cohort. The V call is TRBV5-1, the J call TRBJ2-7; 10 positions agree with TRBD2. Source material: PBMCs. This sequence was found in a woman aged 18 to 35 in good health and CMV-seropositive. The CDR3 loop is CASSLISGTSASYEQYF. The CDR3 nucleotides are TGCGCCAGCAGCTTGATCTCCGGGACTAGCGCTTCCTACGAGCAGTACTTC.